This T cell receptor beta chain was captured in a study of human T cells and chemical hapten exposure. General observations from the study: DPC sensitization left the count of TCRs above 1 in 1000 unchanged.

Turning to this clonotype: Its specificity is unknown.

One entry per CDR3 protein, called by TCRdb with MiXCR from the RACE reads. The sample records about 81,000 distinct CDR3 sequences, 6% to 9% being singletons. This CDR3 region has 15 residues. V shed 6 bases, J shed 4 bases, and the junction held 8 bases outside the gene matches. Germline assignment: CDR1 SGHTA and CDR2 FQGNSA. The time point: patch test 1, 2 weeks after DPC sensitization. The treatment denotes: therapeutic diphenylcyclopropenone sensitization with weekly scalp DPC. Material: whole blood, obtained in connection with sensitization to the hapten diphenylcyclopropenone (DPC). The clonotype comes from a young woman with alopecia areata. Some clones in this sample may be carry-over from other donors' samples. The gene calls are TRBV7-2 and TRBJ2-2; 7 bases match TRBD1. CDR3 sequence: CASSLRGQGTGELFF. The CDR3 coding sequence is TGTGCCAGCAGTTTAAGGGGGCAGGGCACCGGGGAGCTGTTTTTT.